The clone carrying this T cell receptor (beta chain) was seen only a few times. Antigen specificity is unknown. The data originate from a study of CD8 T cells in ankylosing spondylitis. As the method for making TCR beta libraries, quantitative 5'-RACE with molecular barcodes was used. TCRdb re-derived calls from the 5' RACE reads in MiXCR, one entry per CDR3 protein. Found here are approximately 440,000 distinct CDR3 sequences, roughly a sixth of them singletons; the top ten hold just over 1%. Overall study results and limits: Clones linked to disease, bearing a CD8+ phenotype, were relatively rare in peripheral blood. Characteristic, it appeared, of ankylosing spondylitis blood was a TCR beta motif of about eight highly homologous variants.

Sequencing was carried out using blood, either unsorted or a sorted T cell fraction (not recorded which). This clonotype was sampled from a male donor with ankylosing spondylitis.

This CDR3 reads CSAPRQAYEQYF. Written as DNA, the CDR3 is TGCAGTGCACCGCGACAGGCCTACGAGCAGTACTTC. The V and J genes are TRBV20-1 and TRBJ2-7; possibly TRBD1 for D (6 bases). Germline lookup yields CDR1 DFQATT and CDR2 SNEGSKA (reference sequence). The CDR3 consists of 12 residues. Trimming stripped 6 bases from V and 2 bases from J, with 11 bases between.